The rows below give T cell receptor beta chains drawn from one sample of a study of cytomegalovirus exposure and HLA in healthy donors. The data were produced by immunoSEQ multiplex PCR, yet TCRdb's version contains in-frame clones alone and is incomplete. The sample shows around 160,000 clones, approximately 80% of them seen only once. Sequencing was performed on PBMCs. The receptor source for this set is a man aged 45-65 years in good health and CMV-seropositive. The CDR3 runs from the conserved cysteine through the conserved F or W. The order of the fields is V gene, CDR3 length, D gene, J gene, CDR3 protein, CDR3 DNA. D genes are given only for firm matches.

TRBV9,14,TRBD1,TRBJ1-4,CASSRDRGGEKLFF,TGTGCCAGCAGCCGAGACAGGGGGGGCGAAAAACTGTTTTTT
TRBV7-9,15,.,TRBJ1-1,CASSLGGRANTEAFF,TGTGCCAGCAGCTTAGGGGGCAGGGCGAACACTGAAGCTTTCTTT
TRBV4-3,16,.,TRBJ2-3,CASSQDAGAGTDTQYF,TGCGCCAGCAGCCAGGACGCGGGGGCCGGCACAGATACGCAGTATTTT
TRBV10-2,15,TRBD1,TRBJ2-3,CASSRGTGERNTQYF,TGCGCCAGCAGTAGGGGGACAGGGGAGAGGAATACGCAGTATTTT
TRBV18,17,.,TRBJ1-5,CASSPPGGPVGNQPQHF,TGTGCCAGCTCACCACCGGGGGGACCAGTTGGCAATCAGCCCCAGCATTTT
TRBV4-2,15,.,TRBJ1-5,CASSQDGQLNQPQHF,TGTGCCAGCAGCCAAGACGGACAATTGAATCAGCCCCAGCATTTT
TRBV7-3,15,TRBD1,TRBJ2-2,CASSLNTGGTGELFF,TGTGCCAGCAGCTTAAATACAGGGGGCACCGGGGAGCTGTTTTTT
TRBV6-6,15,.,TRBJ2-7,CASSYSPVSEDEQYF,TGTGCCAGCAGTTACTCCCCCGTGTCAGAGGACGAGCAGTACTTC
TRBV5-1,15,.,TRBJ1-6,CASSISRQVDSPLHF,TGCGCCAGCAGCATAAGCCGACAGGTTGATTCACCCCTCCACTTT
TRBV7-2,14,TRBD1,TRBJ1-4,CASSIGQGNEKLFF,TGTGCCAGCAGCATAGGACAGGGGAATGAAAAACTGTTTTTT